These 17 T cell receptor beta chains were all obtained from the same sample, sequenced in a study of T cells in Graves' hyperthyroidism and ophthalmopathy. Amplification of TCR beta CDR3 regions used RNA as the template. The study used the HTBI primer set for a first-round RT-PCR of the TCR CDR3. MiXCR, run by TCRdb on the multiplex PCR reads, gives a single entry per CDR3 protein. The sample has about 350,000 distinct CDR3 sequences, around 18% seen once. Sequencing was performed on blood. All receptors come from a woman in her thirties or forties with Graves' ophthalmopathy.

In the case of this clonotype: Since a much larger clone is just one base distant, this may be a read error. The V gene is TRBV2, the J gene TRBJ1-1; D gene uncertain. CDR3 length: 12 amino acids. Germline V lookup: CDR1 SNHLY, CDR2 FYNNEI. For the CDR3, the DNA is TGTGTCAGCAGTGATAAGGGAACTGAAGCTTTCTTT. It translates to CVSSDKGTEAFF.

This clonotype was seen many times. The CDR3 loop reads CASSWTSRQETQYF. CDR3 nucleotide sequence: TGTGCCAGCAGTTGGACCTCAAGGCAAGAGACCCAGTACTTC. The genes are TRBV6-5 and TRBJ2-5; D gene uncertain. The CDR3 is 14 residues long. Germline CDR1 reads MNHEY; CDR2 reads SVGAGI. V lost 4 bases, J lost 2 bases, and 11 bases lay in between.

This clonotype was seen ten or more times. V and J are TRBV28 and TRBJ2-7; D gene uncertain. This CDR3 spans 15 amino acids. The V gene's germline CDR1 is MDHEN and CDR2 SYDVKM. Trimming pared 6 bases from V and 0 bases from J, leaving 15 bases between. The CDR3 region has the DNA TGTGCCAGCAGGTCTTGGACGGCGAGCTCCTACGAGCAGTACTTC. It is translated as CASRSWTASSYEQYF.

This clonotype was detected many times. The chain links TRBV30 to TRBJ2-7; D possibly corresponds to TRBD1 (6 bases). V lost 3 bases to trimming and J lost 5 bases, with 17 bases between them. CDR1 and CDR2 (germline): GTSNPN, SVGIG (reference sequence). The CDR3 loop spans 14 amino acids. CDR3 coding DNA: TGTGCCTGGAGACCCTGGCAGGGGTTCAACGAGCAGTACTTC. Amino acids: CAWRPWQGFNEQYF.

J is TRBJ2-7 and V is TRBV12-3 or TRBV12-4, with unresolved D. The CDR3 loop spans 15 amino acids. Trimming took off 1 base at V and 2 bases at J, with 12 bases between the two ends. CDR3 sequence reads: CASSLDASLAYEQYF. CDR3 bases: TGTGCCAGCAGTTTAGACGCCAGCCTAGCCTACGAGCAGTACTTC.

This clonotype was seen repeatedly, ten times or more. The chain joins TRBV6-2 or TRBV6-3 to TRBJ1-1; 8 bases are shared with TRBD1. Per the germline V gene, CDR1 is MNHEY and CDR2 is SVGEGT. V dropped 7 bases and J dropped 6; count of bases not matched to a gene: 22. The length of the CDR3 is 18 residues. The CDR3 sequence: CASINRGGLGRQEAEAFF. The CDR3 nucleotides are TGTGCCAGCATCAACAGGGGGGGCCTGGGGAGGCAGGAGGCTGAAGCTTTCTTT.

This sequence joins TRBV13 and TRBJ1-3; D remains unclear. Trimming took off 0 bases at V and 0 bases at J, with 3 bases between the two ends. The CDR3 is 14 residues long. The germline V gene encodes CDR1 PRHDT and CDR2 FYEKMQ (reference sequence). This CDR3 reads CASSLGDSGNTIYF. The DNA of the CDR3 is TGTGCCAGCAGCTTAGGGGACTCTGGAAACACCATATATTTT.

This clonotype came up many times. The chain couples TRBV7-3 to TRBJ1-6, with no clear D. With 2 bases removed from V and 9 bases from J, the gap between germline ends came to 14 bases. The CDR3 extends over 15 amino acids. Germline-derived CDR1 and CDR2 are SGHTA and FQGTGA. CDR3 loop: CASSLVGEGSSPLHF. Here the CDR3 DNA reads TGTGCCAGCAGCTTAGTAGGAGAAGGGAGTTCACCCCTCCACTTT.

This clonotype was detected ten times or more. The chain uses TRBV27 and TRBJ2-7, with TRBD2 matching over 9 bases. The germline V gene has CDR1 MNHEY and CDR2 SMNVEV (reference sequence). J gave up 3 bases and V 2 bases, and 5 bases lay outside the gene matches. CDR3 size: 15 residues. The CDR3 bases are TGTGCCAGCAGTTTAGCGGGAGGGCCAGTCTACGAGCAGTACTTC. Its translation: CASSLAGGPVYEQYF.

This clonotype was seen only a few times. J is TRBJ2-1 and V is TRBV19; D not resolved. Trimming took 2 bases from V and 7 from J, leaving 12 bases between them. The CDR3 length is 14 residues. The germline V gene encodes CDR1 LNHDA and CDR2 SQIVND (reference sequence). This CDR3 reads CASSILAFGNEQFF. In DNA, the CDR3 is TGTGCCAGTAGTATACTGGCCTTTGGGAATGAGCAGTTCTTC.

The table lists this clonotype with many counts. The CDR3 coding sequence is TGCAGTGCTAGAGGGGACGTTACCTACGAGCAGTACTTC. Its protein is CSARGDVTYEQYF. The V gene is TRBV20-1, the J gene TRBJ2-7; D is possibly TRBD1 or TRBD2 (5 bases each). V was pared by 1 base and J by 2 bases, with 9 bases between. Germline-derived CDR1 and CDR2 are DFQATT and SNEGSKA (reference sequence). There are 13 residues in the CDR3.

The rearrangement uses TRBV7-2 and TRBJ1-2; the D is unclear. Trimming took 3 bases from V and 4 from J, leaving 12 bases between them. The CDR3 totals 14 residues. From germline, CDR1 is SGHTA and CDR2 FQGNSA. The CDR3 here is CASSLSLTSYGYTF. DNA for the CDR3: TGTGCCAGCAGCTTGTCTCTGACATCCTATGGCTACACCTTC.

This clonotype was seen repeatedly, ten times or more. This chain joins TRBV28 and TRBJ1-5; no reliable D call. The CDR3 contains 15 residues. V was clipped by 2 bases and J by 5 bases, with 13 bases between them. Germline CDR1 MDHEN, CDR2 SYDVKM. The CDR3 DNA reads TGTGCCAGCAGTTTAGTCGGCAGGTCGGATCAGCCCCAGCATTTT. Its protein is CASSLVGRSDQPQHF.

The V gene is TRBV6-1, the J gene TRBJ2-6, with D uncertain. This CDR3 has 12 residues. Germline values: CDR1 MNHNS, CDR2 SASEGT. V shed 10 bases and J shed 4 bases, with 8 bases lying between them. As DNA, the CDR3 is TGTGCCATTCATTCAGGGGCCAACGTCCTGACTTTC. Translated, it gives CAIHSGANVLTF.

The chain joins TRBV20-1 to TRBJ1-6, with 7 bases lining up with TRBD1. V was pared by 6 bases and J by 4 bases, with 9 bases of the junction left unmatched. The CDR3 is 15 residues long. CDR1 is DFQATT and CDR2 is SNEGSKA in the germline V gene (reference sequence). This CDR3 is CSAVDRERYNSPLHF. In DNA, the CDR3 is TGCAGTGCAGTAGACAGGGAACGTTATAATTCACCCCTCCACTTT.

This clonotype was counted many times. The genes are TRBV27 and TRBJ1-6, with D possibly matching TRBD1 (6 bases). Germline V gene data show CDR1 as MNHEY and CDR2 as SMNVEV (reference sequence). V lost 8 bases and J lost 5, with 10 bases in between. CDR3 length: 13 amino acids. The CDR3 DNA sequence: TGTGCCAGCGCAGGGGATGATAATTCACCCCTCCACTTT. This encodes CASAGDDNSPLHF.

There are many counts of this clonotype. V usage is TRBV4-2 and J usage is TRBJ1-2; possible D gene TRBD1, 5 bases. There are 14 residues in the CDR3. Germline CDR1 is LGHNA and CDR2 is YNFKEQ. The V gene lost 4 bases and the J gene lost 7 bases, with 16 bases spanning the gap. CDR3 amino acids: CASSPVAGFGGYTF. CDR3 DNA sequence: TGTGCCAGCAGCCCCGTCGCAGGGTTTGGTGGCTACACCTTC.